This T cell receptor beta chain was documented in a study of cytotoxic CD8 clonotypes in ibrutinib-treated CLL. Across the study: The patient breakdown showed approximately ten relapsed/refractory and approximately 14 treatment-naive cases, with 17 to 18 IGHV unmutated. Averaging across samples gave about 230,000 productive templates and over 85,000 productive rearrangements.

Cryopreserved PBMCs supplied roughly 1.8 micrograms of genomic DNA for TCR beta libraries. Trimming pared 5 bases from V and 0 bases from J, leaving 13 bases between. This CDR3 is 15 amino acids long. CDR1 is MNHEY, CDR2 SMNVEV, per germline (reference sequence). Using immunoSEQ multiplex PCR, the repertoire was profiled, and TCRdb retains in-frame clones only, with some absent. The sample consists of more than 200,000 clones, 70% of them appearing once. The V gene is TRBV27, the J gene TRBJ1-1; a possible D gene is TRBD1 (5 bases). The clonotype comes from a human donor with chronic lymphocytic leukemia. Sample: PBMCs, taken after 24 months of ibrutinib treatment. The CDR3 sequence: CASSTGHLMNTEAFF. The CDR3 coding sequence is TGTGCCAGCAGTACCGGACACCTGATGAACACTGAAGCTTTCTTT.